These 15 T cell receptor beta chains share one sample of origin, sequenced in a study of blood T cell repertoires in COVID-19. The repertoire was sequenced with immunoSEQ multiplex PCR; TCRdb's copy has only in-frame clones and lacks some. The table includes 200,000 to 250,000 clones, roughly 87% detected once. Input material: peripheral blood. These receptors all come from a woman younger than 30 who had recovered from COVID-19.

As concerns this clone: In this CDR3 the conserved last residue, phenylalanine or tryptophan, is missing, so a read error is likely. It is unclear where the CDR3 begins or ends on the DNA, so no DNA is shown, and the CDR3 is as TCRdb lists it. The V and J genes are TRBV6-5 and TRBJ2-3; the D call TRBD2 from the table was never checked on the DNA. In germline, CDR1 is MNHEY, CDR2 SVGAGI. Both ends counted, the CDR3 spans 13 residues. The CDR3 reads CASSYSGTRGICA.

This chain uses TRBV9 with TRBJ1-2, with TRBD1 matching 10 bases. The germline V gene has CDR1 SGDLS and CDR2 YYNGEE. The CDR3 contains 19 residues. With 3 bases clipped from V and 4 bases from J, the junction kept 18 bases outside the gene matches. The CDR3 is CASSGKRGTGANLRYGYTF. The CDR3 bases are TGTGCCAGCAGCGGCAAGAGGGGGACAGGGGCCAATTTACGCTATGGCTACACCTTC.

This chain's CDR3 is CASSLHRGSNTGELFF. The CDR3 DNA reads as TGTGCCAGCAGCTTACACAGGGGCTCGAACACCGGGGAGCTGTTTTTT. This rearrangement joins TRBV7-9 to TRBJ2-2, with 7 positions matching TRBD1. Germline trimming cut 2 bases from V and 0 bases from J; bases unmatched to any gene: 3. The CDR3 is 16 amino acids. The germline V gene has CDR1 SEHNR and CDR2 FQNEAQ (reference sequence). The full variable domain, its missing parts supplied by reference TRBV7-9 and TRBJ2-2, is DTGVSQNPRHKITKRGQNVTFRCDPISEHNRLYWYRQTLGQGPEFLTYFQNEAQLEKSRLLSDRFSAERPKGSFSTLEIQRTEQGDSAMYLCASSLHRGSNTGELFFGEGSRLTVL.

Here the CDR3 DNA reads TGTGCCAGCAGTCTGAGCTCCCGGGACAGTTTTTACGAGCAGTACTTC. This encodes CASSLSSRDSFYEQYF. The chain joins TRBV27 to TRBJ2-7, with 7 positions matching TRBD1. CDR1 and CDR2 (germline): MNHEY, SMNVEV (reference sequence). The CDR3 is made up of 16 amino acids. The trim removed 5 bases at V and 4 bases at J, leaving 14 bases unmatched.

The V and J genes are TRBV27 and TRBJ2-1; tentatively, D is TRBD2 (7 bases). The CDR3 contains 15 residues. Germline CDR1 MNHEY, CDR2 SMNVEV (reference sequence). The V end lost 2 bases, the J end lost 7 bases, and 15 bases lay between the germline ends. This chain's CDR3 is CASSLMGGLGNEQFF. The DNA of the CDR3 is TGTGCCAGCAGTTTAATGGGGGGGCTTGGGAATGAGCAGTTCTTC.

The V gene is TRBV30, the J gene TRBJ2-2; TRBD1 matches at 11 bases. J was trimmed by 4 bases and V by 3 bases; bases with no gene match: 10. The CDR3 length is 17 residues. Germline V lookup: CDR1 GTSNPN, CDR2 SVGIG (reference sequence). The CDR3 DNA follows: TGTGCCTGGAGAGCCATAACGGGGACAGGGGGCACCGGGGAGCTGTTTTTT. Its protein product is CAWRAITGTGGTGELFF.

The chain has TRBV6-1 and TRBJ1-4; 7 bases are a match to TRBD1. With V trimmed by 3 bases and J by 4 bases, 2 bases remained unmatched. Germline V gene lookup returns CDR1 MNHNS and CDR2 SASEGT. The CDR3 runs 14 residues. The CDR3 spells CASSEWDSNEKLFF. The DNA of the CDR3 is TGTGCCAGCAGTGAGTGGGACAGTAATGAAAAACTGTTTTTT.

This chain links TRBV7-9 with TRBJ2-7, with TRBD2 as a possible D gene (6 bases). V was trimmed by 5 bases and J by 4 bases, leaving 15 bases between them. Germline V gene lookup returns CDR1 SEHNR and CDR2 FQNEAQ (reference sequence). This CDR3 is built from 14 residues. CDR3 DNA: TGTGCCAGCAGCCCTGGGACTTCTACATACGAGCAGTACTTC. Translated, it gives CASSPGTSTYEQYF.

This chain links TRBV4-3 with TRBJ2-3; no reliable D call. The V and J ends lost 1 base and 2 bases respectively, with 4 bases between them. This CDR3 spans 13 amino acids. Germline V gene lookup returns CDR1 LGHNA and CDR2 YSLEER. This chain's CDR3 is CASSQAHTDTQYF. DNA for the CDR3: TGCGCCAGCAGCCAAGCCCACACAGATACGCAGTATTTT.

The chain employs TRBV11-1 and TRBJ2-5; D is undetermined. Germline assignment: CDR1 SGHAT and CDR2 FQDESV (reference sequence). Trimming cost V 5 bases and J 5 bases, with 12 bases left between them. The CDR3 covers 13 residues. CDR3 loop: CASSRELGETQYF. The CDR3 DNA follows: TGTGCCAGCAGCCGCGAGCTCGGGGAGACCCAGTACTTC.

This chain links TRBV7-9 with TRBJ1-1, with D unresolved. V was cut by 0 bases and J by 10 bases, with 15 bases left in between. The CDR3 spans 14 residues. Per the germline V gene, CDR1 is SEHNR and CDR2 is FQNEAQ (reference sequence). CDR3 nucleotides: TGTGCCAGCAGCTTAGCGGAAACCCGCGGCGGAGCTTTCTTT. This gives the protein CASSLAETRGGAFF.

In its sample, this clone was seen a few times. This chain connects TRBV11-2 to TRBJ1-2; TRBD1 matches 10 bases. With V trimmed by 5 bases and J by 7 bases, 4 bases remained unmatched. Looked up from germline, CDR1 is SGHAT and CDR2 is FQNNGV. The CDR3 spans 13 residues. Here the CDR3 DNA reads TGTGCCAGCAGCCCGGGACAGGGGTTTGGCTACACCTTC. Its protein product is CASSPGQGFGYTF.

This chain links TRBV5-1 with TRBJ2-2, with 8 bases aligning to TRBD2. After removal of 2 bases from V and 4 bases from J, the junction contained 7 bases not matched to a gene. The CDR3 covers 16 residues. Per the germline V gene, CDR1 is SGHRS and CDR2 is YFSETQ. DNA of the CDR3: TGCGCCAGCAGCTTCCGAGAAACTAGCGGCACCGGGGAGCTGTTTTTT. Protein sequence: CASSFRETSGTGELFF.

The chain recombines TRBV6-5 with TRBJ2-1; D is undetermined. V was trimmed by 6 bases and J by 8 bases, leaving 11 bases between them. The germline gives CDR1 MNHEY, CDR2 SVGAGI. This CDR3 has 12 residues. The CDR3 sequence is CASRTTRDEQFF. Written as DNA, the CDR3 is TGTGCCAGCAGAACGACTCGGGATGAGCAGTTCTTC.

This chain links TRBV7-8 with TRBJ2-5; D might be TRBD1 (5 bases). The CDR3 runs to 18 residues. V was trimmed by 5 bases and J by 1 base, leaving 23 bases between them. Germline loops: CDR1 SGHVS, CDR2 FQNEAQ. The CDR3 loop is CASSPDPGWVTSQETQYF. The CDR3 nucleotides are TGTGCCAGCAGCCCAGACCCAGGGTGGGTTACCTCCCAAGAGACCCAGTACTTC.